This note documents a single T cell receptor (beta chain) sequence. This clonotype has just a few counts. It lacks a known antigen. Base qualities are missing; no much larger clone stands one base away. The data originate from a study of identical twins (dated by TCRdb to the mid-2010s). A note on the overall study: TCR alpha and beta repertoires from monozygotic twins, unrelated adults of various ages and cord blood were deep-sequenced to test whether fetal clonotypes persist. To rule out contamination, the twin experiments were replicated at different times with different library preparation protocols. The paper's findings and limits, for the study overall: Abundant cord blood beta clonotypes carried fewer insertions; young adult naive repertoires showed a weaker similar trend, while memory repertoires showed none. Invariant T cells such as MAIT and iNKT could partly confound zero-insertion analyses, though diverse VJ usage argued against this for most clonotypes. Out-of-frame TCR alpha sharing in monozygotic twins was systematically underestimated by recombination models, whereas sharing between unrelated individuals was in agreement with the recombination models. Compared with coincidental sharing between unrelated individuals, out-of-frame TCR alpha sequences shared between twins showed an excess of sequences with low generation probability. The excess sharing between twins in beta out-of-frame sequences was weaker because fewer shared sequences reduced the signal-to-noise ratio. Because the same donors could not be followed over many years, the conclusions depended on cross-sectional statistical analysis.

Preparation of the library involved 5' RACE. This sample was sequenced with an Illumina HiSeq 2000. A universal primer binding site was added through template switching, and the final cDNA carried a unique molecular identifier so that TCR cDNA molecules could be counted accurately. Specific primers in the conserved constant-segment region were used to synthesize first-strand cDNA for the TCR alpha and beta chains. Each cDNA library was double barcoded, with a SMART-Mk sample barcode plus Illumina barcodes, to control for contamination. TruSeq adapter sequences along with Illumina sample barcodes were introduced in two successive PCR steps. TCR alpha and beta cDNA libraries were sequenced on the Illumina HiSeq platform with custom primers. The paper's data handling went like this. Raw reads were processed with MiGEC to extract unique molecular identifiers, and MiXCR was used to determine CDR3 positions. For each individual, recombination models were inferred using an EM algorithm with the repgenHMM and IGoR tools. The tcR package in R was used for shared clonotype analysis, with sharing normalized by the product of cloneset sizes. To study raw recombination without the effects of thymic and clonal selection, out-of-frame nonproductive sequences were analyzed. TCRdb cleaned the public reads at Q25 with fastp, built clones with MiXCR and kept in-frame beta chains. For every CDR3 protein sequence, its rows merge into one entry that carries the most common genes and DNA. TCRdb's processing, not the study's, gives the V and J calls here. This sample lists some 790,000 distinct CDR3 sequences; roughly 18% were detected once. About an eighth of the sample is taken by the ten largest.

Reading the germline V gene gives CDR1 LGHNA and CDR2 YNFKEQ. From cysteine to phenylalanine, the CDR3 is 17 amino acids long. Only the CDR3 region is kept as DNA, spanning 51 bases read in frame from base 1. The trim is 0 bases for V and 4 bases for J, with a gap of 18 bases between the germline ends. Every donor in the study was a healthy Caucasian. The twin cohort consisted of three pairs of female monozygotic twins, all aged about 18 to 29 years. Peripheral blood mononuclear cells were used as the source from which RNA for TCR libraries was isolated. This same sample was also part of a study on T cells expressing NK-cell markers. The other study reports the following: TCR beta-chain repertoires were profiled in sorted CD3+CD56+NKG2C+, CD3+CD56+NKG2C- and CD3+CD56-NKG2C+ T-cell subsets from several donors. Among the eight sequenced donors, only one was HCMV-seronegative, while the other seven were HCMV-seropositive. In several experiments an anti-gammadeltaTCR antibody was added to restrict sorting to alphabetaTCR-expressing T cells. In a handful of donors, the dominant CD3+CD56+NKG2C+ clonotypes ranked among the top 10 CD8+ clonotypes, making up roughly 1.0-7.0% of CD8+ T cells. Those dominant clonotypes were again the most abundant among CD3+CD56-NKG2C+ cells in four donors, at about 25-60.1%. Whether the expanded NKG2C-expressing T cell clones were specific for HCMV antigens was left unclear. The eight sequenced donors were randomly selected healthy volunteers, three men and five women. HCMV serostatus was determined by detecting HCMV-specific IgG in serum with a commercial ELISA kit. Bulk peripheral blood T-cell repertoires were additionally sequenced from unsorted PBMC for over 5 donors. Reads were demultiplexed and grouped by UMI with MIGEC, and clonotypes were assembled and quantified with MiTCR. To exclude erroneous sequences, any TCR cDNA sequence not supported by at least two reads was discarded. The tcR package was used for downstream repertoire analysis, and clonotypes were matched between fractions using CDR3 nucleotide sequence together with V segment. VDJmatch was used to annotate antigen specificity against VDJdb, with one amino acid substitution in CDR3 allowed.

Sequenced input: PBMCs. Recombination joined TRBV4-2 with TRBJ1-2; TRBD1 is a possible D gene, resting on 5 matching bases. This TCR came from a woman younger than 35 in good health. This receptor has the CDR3 CASSQESSGLPGYGYTF. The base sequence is TGTGCCAGCAGCCAAGAGAGCTCGGGGCTGCCTGGCTATGGCTACACCTTC.